One and the same sample provided the 7 T cell receptor beta chains below, sequenced in a study of response to subunit inactivated influenza vaccine. TCRdb reanalysed the RT-PCR reads using MiXCR and keeps one entry per CDR3 protein. This sample has 200,000 to 300,000 distinct CDR3 sequences; 10% to 15% occur once, and the top ten carry 7.8%. This specimen was non-naive T cells sorted from PBMCs, taken 14 to 15 days before vaccination. These receptors all come from a man aged 50-59 years who received an inactivated influenza vaccine.

This clonotype has only a few counts. The chain joins TRBV29-1 to TRBJ1-3; 8 nucleotides align to TRBD1. Germline values: CDR1 SQVTM, CDR2 ANQGSEA. The trim removed 7 bases at V and 2 bases at J, leaving 7 bases unmatched. The CDR3 consists of 14 residues. The CDR3, as DNA: TGCAGCGCGGGGGGACAGGACCCTGGAAACACCATATATTTT. This codes for CSAGGQDPGNTIYF.

This clonotype was detected a few times. V usage is TRBV5-1 and J usage is TRBJ2-7; 9 nucleotides agree with TRBD1. The junction had 7 bases not matched to a gene; V was cut back by 4 bases and J by 5 bases. CDR3 size: 14 residues. Germline V gene data show CDR1 as SGHRS and CDR2 as YFSETQ. CDR3 nucleotides: TGCGCCAGCAGCGTCGACAGGGGGAGGAACGAGCAGTACTTC. Amino acid sequence: CASSVDRGRNEQYF.

The V gene is TRBV19, the J gene TRBJ1-5; no firm D call. The V and J ends lost 3 bases and 5 bases respectively, with 8 bases between them. Looked up from germline, CDR1 is LNHDA and CDR2 is SQIVND (reference sequence). CDR3 length: 13 residues. The chain's CDR3 is CASSIPGDQPQHF. The CDR3 region has the DNA TGTGCCAGTAGTATTCCCGGAGATCAGCCCCAGCATTTT.

This clonotype was recorded at least ten times. CDR3 sequence (DNA): TGTGCCAGCAGTGAAGGGGGACAGCAGTACTTC. Its translation: CASSEGGQQYF. The chain combines TRBV25-1 with TRBJ2-7, with D perhaps given as TRBD1 or TRBD2 (5 bases each). In germline, CDR1 is MGHDK, CDR2 SYGVNS. V was clipped by 2 bases and J by 8 bases, with 7 bases between them. This CDR3 has 11 amino acids.

This clonotype was found a few times. CDR3: CSAKDRLDGYTF. CDR3 coding DNA: TGCAGTGCTAAGGACAGGTTAGATGGCTACACCTTC. The chain couples TRBV20-1 to TRBJ1-2; 7 bases agree with TRBD1. V lost 4 bases to trimming and J lost 6 bases; unmatched junction nucleotides: 5. Germline CDR1 DFQATT, CDR2 SNEGSKA (reference sequence). The CDR3 loop spans 12 amino acids.

The V and J genes are TRBV19 and TRBJ2-1; TRBD2 is a possible D gene (6 bases). CDR3 length equals 14 residues. CDR1 is LNHDA and CDR2 is SQIVND in the germline V gene (reference sequence). Trimming pared 7 bases from V and 1 base from J, leaving 11 bases between. CDR3 DNA sequence: TGTGCCAGTACGGTAGCGGCTTCCTACAATGAGCAGTTCTTC. It yields the protein CASTVAASYNEQFF.

The genes are TRBV7-8 and TRBJ1-2; D is ambiguous. Germline V gene lookup returns CDR1 SGHVS and CDR2 FQNEAQ. The ends were cut back, 1 base at V and 4 bases at J, with 13 bases in the middle. This CDR3 is built from 15 residues. The CDR3 DNA follows: TGTGCCAGCAGCTTAGAAAGAAGGTTTTTCTATGGCTACACCTTC. Translating it yields CASSLERRFFYGYTF.